One sample yielded the 4 T cell receptor beta chains listed below, sequenced in a study of regulatory and conventional T cells in RAG deficiency. Genomic DNA came from blood conventional CD4+ T cells gated CD25-low CD127-high. Repertoires were generated with immunoSEQ multiplex PCR, while TCRdb's copy carries only in-frame clones and drops some. Of roughly 10,000 clones in the sample, approximately 96% are singletons; the top ten hold more than 1.4%. Sequences were obtained from CD4+ effector T cells sorted from blood. Source of these receptors: a human donor with RAG deficiency presenting as severe combined immunodeficiency.

This chain uses TRBV19 with TRBJ2-2; D perhaps matches TRBD2 (6 bases). The CDR3 spans 13 residues. Germline V gene sequence: CDR1 LNHDA, CDR2 SQIVND (reference sequence). V was cut by 11 bases and J by 3 bases, with 13 bases left in between. CDR3 amino acids: CAVTGLYTGELFF. The CDR3 nucleotides read TGTGCCGTGACGGGACTTTACACCGGGGAGCTGTTTTTT.

The gene calls are TRBV2 and TRBJ1-2, with TRBD1 identical over 8 bases. V dropped 6 bases and J dropped 4; count of bases not matched to a gene: 7. Germline CDR1 SNHLY, CDR2 FYNNEI. The CDR3 is 14 amino acids. This chain's CDR3 is CASRWRQGSYGYTF. CDR3 DNA: TGTGCCAGCAGATGGAGACAGGGGTCCTATGGCTACACCTTC.

The J gene is TRBJ2-5, the V gene TRBV7-6, with a tentative D call TRBD1 (6 bases). Trimming cost V 4 bases and J 4 bases, with 13 bases left between them. CDR1 SGHVS and CDR2 FNYEAQ come from the germline V gene. The CDR3 length is 14 residues. CDR3 nucleotides: TGTGCCAGCAGCTATCACAGGGTAGTAGAGACCCAGTACTTC. It yields the protein CASSYHRVVETQYF. Supplemented by reference TRBV7-6 and TRBJ2-5, the full variable domain reads GAGVSQSPRYKVTKRGQDVALRCDPISGHVSLYWYRQALGQGPEFLTYFNYEAQQDKSGLPNDRFSAERPEGSISTLTIQRTEQRDSAMYRCASSYHRVVETQYFGPGTRLLVL.

The chain uses TRBV11-2 and TRBJ2-7, with a possible D match to TRBD1 (6 bases). Trimming removed 3 bases from V and 3 bases from J, with 12 bases in between. Per the germline V gene, CDR1 is SGHAT and CDR2 is FQNNGV. CDR3 size: 14 residues. The chain's CDR3 is CASSFTGKYYEQYF. The CDR3 DNA reads TGTGCCAGCAGCTTTACAGGGAAGTACTACGAGCAGTACTTC. The full variable domain, rest sourced from reference TRBV11-2 and TRBJ2-7, is EAGVAQSPRYKIIEKRQSVAFWCNPISGHATLYWYQQILGQGPKLLIQFQNNGVVDDSQLPKDRFSAERLKGVDSTLKIQPAKLEDSAVYLCASSFTGKYYEQYFGPGTRLTVT.